The 23 T cell receptor beta chains in this list originate from one sample, sequenced in a study of neoadjuvant anti-PD-1 for oral cavity cancer (dated by TCRdb to about 2021). In light of the paper, this sample's time point label describes: after neoadjuvant nivolumab, at surgical resection. The library was obtained by the immunoSEQ multiplex PCR assay. Not all clones reach the TCRdb copy of this immuneACCESS table, which keeps in-frame sequences only. Checked studies attribute under half of the gap to unresolved V genes and leave the rest unexplained. A total of about 15,000 clones appear in this sample, under 40% of them only once. The biggest ten clones account for about two fifths of the sample. This specimen was tumor tissue, taken after nivolumab (anti-PD-1) treatment. The receptors were gathered from a person between 40 and 79 years old with oral cavity squamous cell carcinoma.

V usage is TRBV2 and J usage is TRBJ2-2; 8 bases match TRBD2. The germline CDR1 and CDR2 sequences are SNHLY and FYNNEI. CDR3 length: 15 residues. The J segment lost 4 bases and the V segment lost 5 bases, leaving 6 bases of the junction unmatched. CDR3 DNA: TGTGCCAGCAGTACTACGGGGGGGCCCACCGGGGAGCTGTTTTTT. As protein: CASSTTGGPTGELFF.

This clone was recorded a few times. The chain links TRBV20-1 to TRBJ2-1, with TRBD2 matching 9 bases. CDR1 is DFQATT, CDR2 SNEGSKA, per germline (reference sequence). The CDR3 has 11 residues. CDR3 sequence (DNA): TGCGGGGTAGCGGGGGAGTATGAGCAGTTCTTC. Translating it yields CGVAGEYEQFF.

The CDR3 bases are TGCGCCAGCAGCCAAGAAGGAGGTAGAGGGTCGAGCTACACCTTC. As protein: CASSQEGGRGSSYTF. This chain joins TRBV4-3 and TRBJ1-2; D unresolved. Per germline, CDR1 LGHNA and CDR2 YSLEER. V was pared by 0 bases and J by 9 bases, with 17 bases between. The CDR3 consists of 15 residues.

The chain employs TRBV30 and TRBJ2-5; D is possibly TRBD2 (6 bases). This CDR3 region has 13 residues. V lost 2 bases and J lost 5, with 12 bases in between. Germline V gene lookup returns CDR1 GTSNPN and CDR2 SVGIG (reference sequence). Written as DNA, the CDR3 is TGTGCCTGGAGTTTGACTAGAACGGAGACCCAGTACTTC. It codes for CAWSLTRTETQYF.

This clone appeared many times. The V gene is TRBV7-2, the J gene TRBJ2-3, with D perhaps matching TRBD2 (6 bases). V dropped 5 bases and J dropped 4 bases, with 10 bases sitting between them. The germline CDR1 and CDR2 sequences are SGHTA and FQGNSA. The CDR3 extends over 13 amino acids. The chain's CDR3 is CASSLPGADTQYF. For the CDR3, the DNA is TGTGCCAGCAGCCTGCCGGGGGCAGATACGCAGTATTTT.

J is TRBJ1-5 and V is TRBV19, with a weak D call TRBD1 (6 bases). Germline V gives CDR1 LNHDA, CDR2 SQIVND (reference sequence). Trimming took off 7 bases at V and 2 bases at J, with 12 bases between the two ends. This CDR3 contains 14 residues. CDR3 DNA sequence: TGTGCCAGTAAAGAAGGGGGTGGCAATCAGCCCCAGCATTTT. Encoded protein: CASKEGGGNQPQHF.

The chain recombines TRBV5-5 with TRBJ2-3; D is uncertain. Germline V gene sequence: CDR1 SGHKS, CDR2 YYEKEE (reference sequence). V was cut by 4 bases and J by 4 bases, with 10 bases left in between. The CDR3 length is 13 residues. This chain's CDR3 is CASSAIGSDTQYF. The CDR3 DNA follows: TGTGCCAGCAGCGCTATTGGGTCAGATACGCAGTATTTT. The full variable domain, with the rest looked up from reference TRBV5-5 and TRBJ2-3, is DAGVTQSPTHLIKTRGQQVTLRCSPISGHKSVSWYQQVLGQGPQFIFQYYEKEERGRGNFPDRFSARQFPNYSSELNVNALLLGDSALYLCASSAIGSDTQYFGPGTRLTVL.

This clone is classed as medium-sized (0.01 to 0.1%). This chain connects TRBV6-5 to TRBJ2-2, with D possibly being TRBD1 (5 bases). Trimming left V 5 bases short and J 6 bases short, with 10 bases between. Germline V gene data show CDR1 as MNHEY and CDR2 as SVGAGI. The CDR3 runs 13 residues. The CDR3 DNA follows: TGTGCCAGCAGTCTGTGGGGCTCCGGGGAGCTGTTTTTT. Translated: CASSLWGSGELFF.

V usage is TRBV5-4 and J usage is TRBJ1-2, with TRBD1 as a possible D gene (5 bases). The ends were cut back, 1 base at V and 8 bases at J, with 12 bases in the middle. Germline assignment: CDR1 SGHNT and CDR2 YYREEE (reference sequence). CDR3 length: 13 residues. The CDR3 nucleotides read TGTGCCAGCAGCTTGCGAGGGGTTAGGGGCTACACCTTC. It encodes CASSLRGVRGYTF.

This clone was seen a few times. The genes are TRBV5-6 and TRBJ1-5; TRBD1 might be the D (6 bases). Between the trimmed V and J ends, which lost 4 bases and 2 bases, there was a span of 13 bases. The CDR3 extends over 15 amino acids. Germline CDR1 is SGHDT and CDR2 is YYEEEE. Written as DNA, the CDR3 is TGTGCCAGCAGCATCGCAGGGGTTCGCAATCAGCCCCAGCATTTT. It encodes CASSIAGVRNQPQHF.

The sample holds one count of this clone. The chain combines TRBV28 with TRBJ1-2; 8 nucleotides line up with TRBD1. There are 14 residues in the CDR3. Trimming at V came to 1 base and at J to 8 bases, leaving 6 bases not matched to a gene. Germline CDR1 MDHEN, CDR2 SYDVKM. In DNA, the CDR3 is TGTGCCAGCAGTTTATCCCGGACAGGGACGGGCTACACCTTC. Protein product: CASSLSRTGTGYTF.

This clone was seen just once. The V gene is TRBV27, the J gene TRBJ1-2, with 7 bases matching TRBD1. The V segment lost 2 bases and the J segment 3 bases; nucleotides outside the gene matches: 6. The germline gives CDR1 MNHEY, CDR2 SMNVEV (reference sequence). CDR3 length: 15 residues. The CDR3 bases are TGTGCCAGCAGTTTAACTTTCAGGGGGGACTATGGCTACACCTTC. This gives the protein CASSLTFRGDYGYTF.

CDR3 residues: CASSVYNEQFF. The CDR3 region has the DNA TGTGCCAGCAGTGTCTACAATGAGCAGTTCTTC. The rearrangement joins TRBV25-1 to TRBJ2-1; D call uncertain. Germline assignment: CDR1 MGHDK and CDR2 SYGVNS. V lost 4 bases to trimming and J lost 3 bases, with 1 base between them. The CDR3 spans 11 residues.

In this sample, this clone turned up once. V usage is TRBV6-5 and J usage is TRBJ1-4; D is perhaps TRBD1 (6 bases). The CDR3 length is 13 residues. Germline V gene data show CDR1 as MNHEY and CDR2 as SVGAGI. The V end was cut by 3 bases, the J end by 6 bases, with 8 bases between. The CDR3 here is CASSYRTDEKLFF. In DNA, the CDR3 is TGTGCCAGCAGTTATCGGACAGATGAAAAACTGTTTTTT.

The chain couples TRBV6-5 to TRBJ1-1; TRBD1 is a possible D gene (6 bases). This CDR3 is built from 13 residues. In germline, CDR1 is MNHEY, CDR2 SVGAGI. V lost 6 bases to trimming and J lost 3 bases, with 11 bases between them. The CDR3 sequence is CASSPTGYTEAFF. The CDR3 DNA reads as TGTGCCAGCAGCCCCACAGGGTACACTGAAGCTTTCTTT.

A remark on this clone: One junction end disagrees with the germline gene, perhaps due to a read error. CDR3 region: CASSREGTSNEQYF. The CDR3, as DNA: TGTGCCAGCAGTCGAGAGGGGACCTCCAACGAGCAGTACTTC. The chain links TRBV2 to TRBJ2-7; either TRBD1 or TRBD2 may fit D (5 bases each). Looked up from germline, CDR1 is SNHLY and CDR2 is FYNNEI. The CDR3 covers 14 residues.

In regard to this clone: The same CDR3 also results from other DNA sequences found in this sample. CDR3 sequence: CSVEGQGYTDTQYF. The CDR3 nucleotides read TGCAGCGTTGAGGGACAGGGGTACACAGATACGCAGTATTTT. The chain combines TRBV29-1 with TRBJ2-3, with 10 nucleotides matching TRBD1. Germline CDR1 SQVTM, CDR2 ANQGSEA. Trimming removed 3 bases from V and 2 bases from J; junction bases left unmatched: 2. The length of the CDR3 is 14 residues.

V usage is TRBV5-4 and J usage is TRBJ2-7, with TRBD1 identical over 8 bases. Germline loops: CDR1 SGHNT, CDR2 YYREEE (reference sequence). CDR3 length: 16 residues. Unmatched junction bases numbered 11, after V lost 0 bases and J lost 6 bases. DNA for the CDR3: TGTGCCAGCAGCTTGGGACAGGGGAAACCTACGGGCGAGCAGTACTTC. Its protein is CASSLGQGKPTGEQYF.

This chain joins TRBV9 and TRBJ2-3; D possibly corresponds to TRBD2 (7 bases). Germline V CDR1 and CDR2: SGDLS, YYNGEE. Between the trimmed V and J ends, which lost 5 bases and 3 bases, there was a span of 22 bases. CDR3 size: 17 residues. The CDR3 protein is CASSFQGGGLGTDTQYF. The DNA of the CDR3 is TGTGCCAGCAGTTTTCAAGGGGGGGGCCTGGGTACAGATACGCAGTATTTT.

The J gene is TRBJ1-6, the V gene TRBV5-4, with TRBD1 matching 9 bases. Germline CDR1 and CDR2: SGHNT and YYREEE (reference sequence). The CDR3 consists of 15 residues. The V segment lost 1 base and the J segment 10 bases; nucleotides outside the gene matches: 6. CDR3 sequence reads: CASSLTGGERSPLHF. The DNA for the CDR3 is TGTGCCAGCAGCTTGACAGGGGGCGAGCGATCACCCCTCCACTTT.

A few counts support this clone. This sequence joins TRBV7-2 and TRBJ2-7; D possibly corresponds to TRBD1 (6 bases). CDR1 SGHTA and CDR2 FQGNSA come from the germline V gene. Trimming took 5 bases from V and 3 from J, leaving 11 bases between them. The CDR3 consists of 13 residues. The CDR3 DNA sequence: TGTGCCAGCAGCCATATGACAGGCTACGAGCAGTACTTC. Translation: CASSHMTGYEQYF.

The chain couples TRBV20-1 to TRBJ2-7; TRBD1 agrees at 8 bases. The CDR3 consists of 11 residues. CDR1 DFQATT and CDR2 SNEGSKA come from the germline V gene (reference sequence). The trim removed 5 bases at V and 9 bases at J, leaving 6 bases unmatched. In nucleotides, the CDR3 is TGCAGTGCTGCAGGACAGGGAGGGCAGTACTTC. It codes for CSAAGQGGQYF.

This clone was counted many times. J is TRBJ2-3 and V is TRBV5-6; D is possibly TRBD1 or TRBD2 (6 bases each). From germline, CDR1 is SGHDT and CDR2 YYEEEE. V lost 0 bases to trimming and J lost 2 bases, with 16 bases between them. This CDR3 has 17 amino acids. CDR3 region: CASSLAGSGATTDTQYF. The CDR3 DNA follows: TGTGCCAGCAGCTTGGCTGGCTCGGGGGCGACCACAGATACGCAGTATTTT.